Listed here are 18 T cell receptor beta chains from one sample, sequenced in a study of cytomegalovirus exposure and HLA in healthy donors. It was with 60 Vbeta and 13 Jbeta primers that the PCR ran. Generated by immunoSEQ multiplex PCR, the TCRdb table keeps only in-frame clones and is missing some. In the table there are 200,000 or so clones, around 82% of which are singletons. The specimen was PBMCs. Every receptor here comes from a boy aged 5-17 years in good health and CMV-seronegative.

The V call is TRBV4-2, the J call TRBJ2-3, with unresolved D. CDR1 is LGHNA and CDR2 is YNFKEQ in the germline V gene. With 4 bases removed from V and 4 bases from J, the gap between germline ends came to 6 bases. The CDR3 covers 12 residues. The CDR3 nucleotides are TGTGCCAGCAGCCTCTCTTCAGATACGCAGTATTTT. Protein product: CASSLSSDTQYF.

The chain joins TRBV2 to TRBJ2-3; D perhaps matches TRBD1 (6 bases). The CDR3 consists of 14 residues. The V gene's germline CDR1 is SNHLY and CDR2 FYNNEI. The ends were cut back, 6 bases at V and 8 bases at J, with 18 bases in the middle. The CDR3 is CASSARDTRGTQYF. In nucleotides, the CDR3 is TGTGCCAGCAGCGCTCGGGACACCAGAGGTACGCAGTATTTT.

The chain combines TRBV11-2 with TRBJ1-2; D is unclear. The CDR3 spans 14 residues. V was cut by 5 bases and J by 1 base, with 11 bases left in between. Germline V gene lookup returns CDR1 SGHAT and CDR2 FQNNGV. CDR3 loop: CASSLLEGNYGYTF. CDR3 nucleotides: TGTGCCAGCAGCCTCCTGGAGGGTAACTATGGCTACACCTTC.

This clone occurred once. This rearrangement joins TRBV7-2 to TRBJ2-1; TRBD1 matches at 7 bases. V was pared by 3 bases and J by 0 bases, with 8 bases of the junction left unmatched. From germline, CDR1 is SGHTA and CDR2 FQGNSA. The CDR3 spans 17 residues. This chain's CDR3 is CASSFIQTGSSYNEQFF. In DNA form, the CDR3 reads TGTGCCAGCAGCTTCATTCAGACAGGGAGCTCCTACAATGAGCAGTTCTTC. The full variable domain, in which reference TRBV7-2 and TRBJ2-1 provide the parts outside the CDR3, is GAGVSQSPSNKVTEKGKDVELRCDPISGHTALYWYRQSLGQGLEFLIYFQGNSAPDKSGLPSDRFSAERTGGSVSTLTIQRTQQEDSAVYLCASSFIQTGSSYNEQFFGPGTRLTVL.

The CDR3: CASSYFGGKSYEQYF. DNA of the CDR3: TGTGCCAGCAGTTACTTTGGCGGGAAATCCTACGAGCAGTACTTC. This rearrangement joins TRBV6-5 to TRBJ2-7, with a possible D match to TRBD2 (6 bases). The CDR3 length is 15 residues. The germline gives CDR1 MNHEY, CDR2 SVGAGI. With 1 base removed from V and 1 base from J, the gap between germline ends came to 11 bases.

This clone came up once. DNA for the CDR3: TGTGCCAGCAGTTTATCCCCATCCACAGATACGCAGTATTTT. Its protein is CASSLSPSTDTQYF. The chain is built from TRBV28 and TRBJ2-3; no definite D call. The ends were cut back, 1 base at V and 2 bases at J, with 7 bases in the middle. The CDR3 consists of 14 residues. Germline V lookup: CDR1 MDHEN, CDR2 SYDVKM.

This clone has a single count. The chain joins TRBV7-8 to TRBJ1-1; D is unclear. Germline-derived CDR1 and CDR2 are SGHVS and FQNEAQ. V lost 3 bases and J lost 5, with 10 bases in between. CDR3 length: 13 residues. The CDR3 DNA reads as TGTGCCAGCAGCTTTTTCCGGGAAACTGAAGCTTTCTTT. Translating it yields CASSFFRETEAFF.

The V and J genes are TRBV7-9 and TRBJ2-1; TRBD2 might be the D (5 bases). CDR1 SEHNR and CDR2 FQNEAQ come from the germline V gene (reference sequence). This CDR3 region has 15 residues. V was cut by 1 base and J by 0 bases, with 7 bases left in between. DNA for the CDR3: TGTGCCAGCAGCTTAGTTAGCGACTCCTACAATGAGCAGTTCTTC. This gives the protein CASSLVSDSYNEQFF. The full variable domain, completed using reference TRBV7-9 and TRBJ2-1, is DTGVSQNPRHKITKRGQNVTFRCDPISEHNRLYWYRQTLGQGPEFLTYFQNEAQLEKSRLLSDRFSAERPKGSFSTLEIQRTEQGDSAMYLCASSLVSDSYNEQFFGPGTRLTVL.

This clone was counted once. The chain links TRBV7-2 to TRBJ1-5; 8 nucleotides agree with TRBD1. This CDR3 has 15 residues. The germline CDR1 and CDR2 sequences are SGHTA and FQGNSA. V lost 5 bases, J lost 7 bases, and 10 bases stayed unmatched. The CDR3 here is CASSPDRGGYQPQHF. DNA for the CDR3: TGTGCCAGCAGCCCCGACAGGGGAGGCTACCAGCCCCAGCATTTT.

The rearrangement joins TRBV9 to TRBJ1-2; a possible D gene is TRBD1 (6 bases). CDR3 length equals 14 residues. From germline, CDR1 is SGDLS and CDR2 YYNGEE. V lost 4 bases to trimming and J lost 8 bases, with 18 bases between them. Written as DNA, the CDR3 is TGTGCCAGCAGCACTCACAGGGTACCTGTCGGCTACACCTTC. Encoded protein: CASSTHRVPVGYTF.

The chain couples TRBV6-4 to TRBJ2-3; TRBD1 aligns across 10 bases. With V trimmed by 3 bases and J by 3 bases, 3 bases remained unmatched. The CDR3 totals 15 residues. Germline CDR1 is MRHNA and CDR2 is SNTAGT. CDR3 residues: CASSEQGQGTDTQYF. CDR3 nucleotides: TGTGCCAGCAGTGAACAGGGACAGGGGACAGATACGCAGTATTTT.

CDR3 sequence: CASSLGGTNEAFF. CDR3 DNA sequence: TGTGCCAGCTCTCTAGGGGGAACGAATGAAGCTTTCTTT. The rearrangement joins TRBV6-1 to TRBJ1-1; maybe TRBD1 (6 bases). CDR3 length equals 13 residues. V lost 8 bases to trimming and J lost 7 bases, with 17 bases between them. Per germline, CDR1 MNHNS and CDR2 SASEGT.

This clone appeared a few times. The genes are TRBV10-3 and TRBJ1-1, with D unresolved. This CDR3 is 17 amino acids long. Trimming cost V 1 base and J 0 bases, with 15 bases left between them. From germline, CDR1 is ENHRY and CDR2 SYGVKD. The CDR3: CAISEYEREGLNTEAFF. The CDR3 DNA is TGTGCCATCAGTGAGTATGAGAGGGAAGGTCTGAACACTGAAGCTTTCTTT.

The chain links TRBV7-9 to TRBJ2-3, with TRBD2 identical over 11 bases. CDR1 and CDR2 from the germline V gene are SEHNR and FQNEAQ (reference sequence). The trim removed 1 base at V and 3 bases at J, leaving 0 bases unmatched. The length of the CDR3 is 15 residues. CDR3 bases: TGTGCCAGCAGCTTAGTAGCGGGAGGGACAGATACGCAGTATTTT. Translating gives CASSLVAGGTDTQYF.

The chain has TRBV30 and TRBJ2-5; D call uncertain. V was shortened by 2 bases and J by 5 bases, with 12 bases between the two germline ends. Per germline, CDR1 GTSNPN and CDR2 SVGIG (reference sequence). The CDR3 is 13 residues long. CDR3 sequence reads: CAWSFPPGETQYF. The CDR3 DNA sequence: TGTGCCTGGAGTTTTCCGCCCGGTGAGACCCAGTACTTC.

The CDR3 sequence: CASSINRGNTEAFF. DNA of the CDR3: TGTGCCAGCAGTATCAACAGGGGGAACACTGAAGCTTTCTTT. The chain links TRBV27 to TRBJ1-1; 7 bases are a match to TRBD1. V lost 5 bases, J lost 1 base, and 4 bases stayed unmatched. This CDR3 comprises 14 residues. Germline CDR1 reads MNHEY; CDR2 reads SMNVEV (reference sequence).

The genes are TRBV6-6 and TRBJ1-5; unclear D gene. This CDR3 is built from 15 residues. Germline V lookup: CDR1 MNHNY, CDR2 SVGAGI (reference sequence). V shed 3 bases and J shed 4 bases, with 13 bases lying between them. CDR3 DNA sequence: TGTGCCAGCAGTTATCAACAGACGGTAAATCAGCCCCAGCATTTT. Translating gives CASSYQQTVNQPQHF.

In this sample, this clone turned up once. V usage is TRBV9 and J usage is TRBJ2-1; D might be TRBD1 (6 bases). The CDR3 totals 15 residues. Germline lookup yields CDR1 SGDLS and CDR2 YYNGEE. V dropped 2 bases and J dropped 4 bases, with 13 bases sitting between them. The DNA of the CDR3 is TGTGCCAGCAGCGTGGGTGGGGGCGCTTACAATGAGCAGTTCTTC. Encoded protein: CASSVGGGAYNEQFF. Filled out from reference TRBV9 and TRBJ2-1, the complete variable domain reads DSGVTQTPKHLITATGQRVTLRCSPRSGDLSVYWYQQSLDQGLQFLIQYYNGEERAKGNILERFSAQQFPDLHSELNLSSLELGDSALYFCASSVGGGAYNEQFFGPGTRLTVL.